Following are 10 T cell receptor beta chains from one sample sequenced in a study of Ad26.COV2.S vaccination and SARS-CoV-2 variants. Libraries were prepared by immunoSEQ multiplex PCR; TCRdb keeps only in-frame clonotypes and omits some of them. The sample has about 320,000 clones, approximately 86% seen once. Sample treatment: around 19 received Ad26.COV2.S at low or high dose, single or two shots; roughly 5 received placebo; per-sample allocation not given. Following the first vaccine or placebo injection, samples were taken on day 63. The starting material was peripheral blood, obtained in a trial of Ad26.COV2.S vaccine versus placebo. These receptors all stem from a person between 18 and 59 years old who received the Ad26.COV2.S COVID-19 vaccine or a placebo.

This chain links TRBV7-6 with TRBJ1-3; D is unclear. This CDR3 contains 15 residues. Deletions cut 5 bases from V and 0 bases from J, with 11 bases between. In germline, CDR1 is SGHVS, CDR2 FNYEAQ. The DNA of the CDR3 is TGTGCCAGCAGCACCCCACTACCCTCTGGAAACACCATATATTTT. This translates into CASSTPLPSGNTIYF.

The chain carries TRBV7-8 and TRBJ2-1, with D uncertain. Trimming pared 8 bases from V and 2 bases from J, leaving 22 bases between. Germline V CDR1 and CDR2: SGHVS, FQNEAQ. The CDR3 covers 17 residues. CDR3 sequence: CASEPGDPFTPYNEQFF. The CDR3 region has the DNA TGTGCCAGCGAGCCCGGAGACCCTTTCACACCCTACAATGAGCAGTTCTTC.

This clone occurred many times. J is TRBJ1-6 and V is TRBV6-1, with D maybe TRBD1 (5 bases). V shed 1 base and J shed 7 bases, with 8 bases lying between them. This CDR3 region has 14 residues. The germline gives CDR1 MNHNS, CDR2 SASEGT. Written as DNA, the CDR3 is TGTGCCAGCAGTGAAGGCTCAGGGAATTCACCCCTCCACTTT. It specifies CASSEGSGNSPLHF.

This chain joins TRBV7-9 and TRBJ2-5; 12 bases are a match to TRBD2. V was pared by 4 bases and J by 1 base, with 10 bases of the junction left unmatched. CDR3 length equals 18 residues. Germline assignment: CDR1 SEHNR and CDR2 FQNEAQ (reference sequence). The CDR3 region is CASSSRLGLAGVQETQYF. The CDR3 DNA sequence: TGTGCCAGCAGCTCCCGACTGGGACTAGCGGGCGTCCAAGAGACCCAGTACTTC.

The V call is TRBV6-2 or TRBV6-3, the J call TRBJ1-5; 9 bases line up with TRBD1. This CDR3 spans 16 amino acids. From germline, CDR1 is MNHEY and CDR2 SVGEGT. J was trimmed by 2 bases and V by 0 bases; bases with no gene match: 2. The CDR3 protein is CASSYSGTGRNQPQHF. In DNA, the CDR3 is TGTGCCAGCAGTTACTCGGGGACAGGGCGCAATCAGCCCCAGCATTTT.

The rearrangement links TRBV7-9 to TRBJ1-4; 8 nucleotides agree with TRBD1. The CDR3 runs 16 residues. The V gene's germline CDR1 is SEHNR and CDR2 FQNEAQ (reference sequence). The junction had 7 bases not matched to a gene; V was cut back by 5 bases and J by 2 bases. In nucleotides, the CDR3 is TGTGCCAGCAGCCGGACAGGGAGTATGACTAATGAAAAACTGTTTTTT. It is translated as CASSRTGSMTNEKLFF.

V usage is TRBV11-2 and J usage is TRBJ2-1, with TRBD1 matching over 8 bases. There are 14 residues in the CDR3. Germline CDR1 SGHAT, CDR2 FQNNGV. V trimming: 7 bases; J trimming: 10 bases; junction bases outside the gene matches: 12. The CDR3 reads CASTPRGQGAEQFF. CDR3 DNA: TGTGCCAGCACCCCCCGGGGGCAGGGGGCCGAGCAGTTCTTC.

Of note for this clone: The identical CDR3 is also encoded by other nucleotide sequences in the sample. The genes are TRBV7-3 and TRBJ2-3; D is uncertain. Germline values: CDR1 SGHTA, CDR2 FQGTGA. Trimming removed 2 bases from V and 2 bases from J, with 8 bases in between. The CDR3 is 14 amino acids. The CDR3 DNA sequence: TGTGCCAGCAGCTTAGGCGGCCTCACAGATACGCAGTATTTT. Amino acid sequence: CASSLGGLTDTQYF.

This clone was picked up a small number of times. Additional DNA sequences in this sample encode the identical CDR3. V is TRBV19 and J is TRBJ1-1; 7 positions agree with TRBD1. Germline CDR1 and CDR2: LNHDA and SQIVND (reference sequence). CDR3 size: 13 residues. The J segment lost 4 bases and the V segment lost 6 bases, leaving 5 bases of the junction unmatched. The CDR3 here is CASSLTGFTEAFF. For the CDR3, the DNA is TGTGCCAGTAGCTTGACAGGGTTCACTGAAGCTTTCTTT.

This clone was detected once. The chain carries TRBV2 and TRBJ2-1; 13 bases line up with TRBD2. Germline V gene lookup returns CDR1 SNHLY and CDR2 FYNNEI. The CDR3 extends over 14 amino acids. V lost 9 bases and J lost 7; bases outside the gene matches: 6. The chain's CDR3 is CARSLAGGWNEQFF. The CDR3 coding sequence is TGTGCCAGGTCACTAGCGGGGGGGTGGAATGAGCAGTTCTTC.